Each of the 17 T cell receptor beta chains below was sequenced from the same sample in a study of blood T cells in healthy people across ages. The second PCR ran about 6 to 11 cycles with a sample-barcoded 5' primer and J-beta primers. Via MiXCR, TCRdb re-called the 5' RACE reads, giving one row per CDR3 protein. The data show 600,000 to 800,000 distinct CDR3 sequences, over 20% seen once. Material for sequencing was blood. Receptor source: a man in his 70s in good health.

The J gene is TRBJ1-2, the V gene TRBV13; 11 positions agree with TRBD1. The CDR3 totals 17 residues. The V and J ends lost 5 bases and 4 bases, in that order; junction bases with no gene match: 12. Looked up from germline, CDR1 is PRHDT and CDR2 is FYEKMQ (reference sequence). The CDR3 protein is CASSVGTGGVQGYGYTF. The DNA for the CDR3 is TGTGCCAGCAGCGTCGGGACAGGGGGAGTACAGGGCTATGGCTACACCTTC. Variable domain in full (rest from reference TRBV13 and TRBJ1-2): AAGVIQSPRHLIKEKRETATLKCYPIPRHDTVYWYQQGPGQDPQFLISFYEKMQSDKGSIPDRFSAQQFSDYHSELNMSSLELGDSALYFCASSVGTGGVQGYGYTFGSGTRLTVV.

The V call is TRBV20-1, the J call TRBJ1-5; D call uncertain. The V gene's germline CDR1 is DFQATT and CDR2 SNEGSKA (reference sequence). The V end was cut by 4 bases, the J end by 6 bases, with 10 bases between. This CDR3 spans 12 amino acids. The CDR3 here is CSATGKGQPQHF. The CDR3, as DNA: TGCAGTGCTACCGGGAAGGGTCAGCCCCAGCATTTT.

The V gene is TRBV6-5, the J gene TRBJ1-3, with 8 bases that match TRBD1. J lost 1 base, V lost 4 bases, and 9 bases had no gene match. The CDR3 is 17 amino acids. Germline V gene sequence: CDR1 MNHEY, CDR2 SVGAGI. The CDR3 is CASSCSSGGLSGNTIYF. DNA for the CDR3: TGTGCCAGCAGTTGCTCGTCAGGGGGCTTATCTGGAAACACCATATATTTT.

This clonotype was observed a handful of times. The V gene is TRBV3-1, the J gene TRBJ1-4; TRBD1 aligns across 10 bases. This CDR3 spans 16 amino acids. The J segment lost 5 bases and the V segment lost 1 base, leaving 4 bases of the junction unmatched. Germline V CDR1 and CDR2: LGHDT, YNNKEL (reference sequence). The CDR3 protein is CASSQGRGQGNEKLFF. DNA for the CDR3: TGTGCCAGCAGCCAAGGTCGGGGACAGGGGAATGAAAAACTGTTTTTT.

This clonotype was observed a handful of times. The V gene is TRBV28, the J gene TRBJ1-4, with a possible D match to TRBD1 (5 bases). Looked up from germline, CDR1 is MDHEN and CDR2 is SYDVKM. V was trimmed by 3 bases and J by 3 bases, leaving 8 bases between them. The CDR3 is 14 amino acids. The CDR3 DNA sequence: TGTGCCAGCAGTTTCCAACAGGCTAATGAAAAACTGTTTTTT. Residues: CASSFQQANEKLFF.

This clonotype was detected ten times or more. V gene TRBV7-2 combines with J gene TRBJ2-5; 7 positions match TRBD1. The CDR3 runs 14 residues. The J segment lost 4 bases and the V segment lost 6 bases, leaving 8 bases of the junction unmatched. Per the germline V gene, CDR1 is SGHTA and CDR2 is FQGNSA. CDR3 protein: CASSRSTGVETQYF. CDR3 DNA: TGTGCCAGCAGTCGTAGTACAGGGGTAGAGACCCAGTACTTC.

This clonotype has more than one count but fewer than ten. This chain connects TRBV20-1 to TRBJ2-4; 14 bases line up with TRBD2. The V and J ends lost 5 bases and 2 bases, in that order; junction bases with no gene match: 5. Germline assignment: CDR1 DFQATT and CDR2 SNEGSKA (reference sequence). This CDR3 has 16 residues. CDR3 amino acids: CSALGLAGETKNIQYF. CDR3 coding DNA: TGCAGTGCTTTGGGACTAGCGGGAGAAACCAAAAACATTCAGTACTTC.

The chain joins TRBV20-1 to TRBJ2-5; 8 bases line up with TRBD2. TRBJ2-1 explains the end of the DNA better; the J call may be wrong. From germline, CDR1 is DFQATT and CDR2 SNEGSKA (reference sequence). The CDR3 loop spans 13 amino acids. CDR3 in DNA: TGCAGTGCTAGAGTACTAGCGGCCAATGAGCAGTTCTTC. Translated: CSARVLAANEQFF.

Only a few counts were recorded for this clonotype. J is TRBJ2-1 and V is TRBV12-3 or TRBV12-4; tentatively, D is TRBD1 (7 bases). There are 15 residues in the CDR3. The V and J ends lost 9 bases and 8 bases respectively, with 23 bases between them. The CDR3 region has the DNA TGTGCCAGTGGACAGCAAGGGGGCGGGACGGATGAGCAGTTCTTC. As protein: CASGQQGGGTDEQFF.

This clonotype turned up a few times. This chain connects TRBV6-2 or TRBV6-3 to TRBJ2-5, with 15 bases identical to TRBD2. Germline V gene data show CDR1 as MNHEY and CDR2 as SVGEGT. The length of the CDR3 is 16 residues. V lost 5 bases, J lost 7 bases, and 8 bases stayed unmatched. CDR3 DNA sequence: TGTGCCAGCAGTGGAACCGGACTAGCGGGAGGGCGGACCCAGTACTTC. It specifies CASSGTGLAGGRTQYF.

This clonotype was seen at least ten times. The V and J genes are TRBV12-3 or TRBV12-4 and TRBJ1-4; D might be TRBD1 (6 bases). The CDR3 covers 15 residues. The V end was cut by 6 bases, the J end by 5 bases, with 16 bases between. The CDR3: CASRFSGVDNEKLFF. The CDR3 nucleotides are TGTGCCAGCAGGTTCTCAGGGGTAGACAATGAAAAACTGTTTTTT.

This clonotype occurred a few times. The gene calls are TRBV7-2 and TRBJ2-5, with 9 bases fitting TRBD1. The J call may be in error: the DNA end matches TRBJ2-7 better. This CDR3 spans 17 amino acids. Germline V CDR1 and CDR2: SGHTA, FQGNSA. The CDR3 DNA reads TGTGCCAGCAGCTTAGTCGGGACAGGGAGGGGGAACTACGAGCAGTACTTC. Translating it yields CASSLVGTGRGNYEQYF.

The chain links TRBV20-1 to TRBJ2-1; TRBD2 aligns across 13 bases. The V gene end was trimmed by 4 bases and the J gene end by 1 base; junction bases not matched to a gene: 10. CDR1 is DFQATT and CDR2 is SNEGSKA in the germline V gene (reference sequence). The CDR3 has 18 residues. Here the CDR3 reads CSANHLGLAGRSYNEQFF. The CDR3 bases are TGCAGTGCTAACCACCTGGGACTAGCGGGAAGGTCCTACAATGAGCAGTTCTTC.

The genes are TRBV5-8 and TRBJ1-1; D might be TRBD1 (5 bases). This CDR3 has 15 residues. Germline values: CDR1 SGHTS, CDR2 YDEGEE. The V and J ends lost 4 bases and 0 bases respectively, with 13 bases between them. The CDR3 DNA follows: TGTGCCAGCAGCCCGACGGGGGGAATGAACACTGAAGCTTTCTTT. It translates to CASSPTGGMNTEAFF.

This clonotype has ten or more counts. This chain connects TRBV7-3 to TRBJ2-3, with a weak D call TRBD1 (5 bases). V lost 0 bases and J 1 base, leaving 14 bases between the germline ends. Germline loops: CDR1 SGHTA, CDR2 FQGTGA. This CDR3 region has 17 residues. The CDR3 sequence is CASSLTSTAMGTDTQYF. The CDR3 DNA sequence: TGTGCCAGCAGCTTAACGTCGACAGCGATGGGCACAGATACGCAGTATTTT. Drawing the rest from reference TRBV7-3 and TRBJ2-3, the complete variable domain is GAGVSQTPSNKVTEKGKYVELRCDPISGHTALYWYRQSLGQGPEFLIYFQGTGAADDSGLPNDRFFAVRPEGSVSTLKIQRTERGDSAVYLCASSLTSTAMGTDTQYFGPGTRLTVL.

V gene TRBV28 combines with J gene TRBJ1-1; TRBD1 might be the D (6 bases). Trimming cost V 4 bases and J 0 bases, with 18 bases left between them. The CDR3 loop spans 17 amino acids. Germline CDR1 and CDR2: MDHEN and SYDVKM. The DNA for the CDR3 is TGTGCCAGCAGTTCAAGGGTCAGACAGGTCATGAACACTGAAGCTTTCTTT. Translating it yields CASSSRVRQVMNTEAFF.

There are a few counts of this clonotype. J is TRBJ2-1 and V is TRBV5-1; tentatively, D is TRBD1 or TRBD2 (8 bases each). Trimming left V 0 bases short and J 4 bases short, with 17 bases between. The germline gives CDR1 SGHRS, CDR2 YFSETQ. The CDR3 has 17 residues. The DNA of the CDR3 is TGCGCCAGCAGCTTGGCCGTTAGCGGGACAGGATACAATGAGCAGTTCTTC. Translating it yields CASSLAVSGTGYNEQFF.